This is a list of T cell receptor beta chains from one sample in a study of T-cell reconstitution after alpha-beta-depleted transplantation in children. TCRdb processed the PCR reads anew with MiXCR; each CDR3 protein has one entry. The sample yields roughly 670,000 distinct CDR3 sequences, around 14% seen once. This material consisted of PBMCs, taken before TCRalphabeta/CD19-depleted stem cell transplant. These receptors all come from a girl aged 2 to 10 with congenital amegakaryocytic thrombocytopenia, due to receive a stem cell transplant. The CDR3 runs from the conserved cysteine through the conserved F or W. D genes are given only for firm matches. Expanded clones get a size class; other rows say once, few or many, or leave the size out.

d_call j_call clone_size v_call cdr3_aa cdr3_nt
NA TRBJ2-5 few TRBV27 CASSPRAGRETQYF TGTGCCAGCAGTCCCAGGGCAGGAAGGGAGACCCAGTACTTC
TRBD2 TRBJ2-3 NA TRBV7-2 CASSLGGTSGNTDTQYF TGTGCCAGCAGCTTGGGTGGGACTAGCGGTAACACAGATACGCAGTATTTT
TRBD2 TRBJ2-2 NA TRBV20-1 CSARALAGRDTGELFF TGCAGTGCTAGAGCTTTAGCGGGACGGGACACCGGGGAGCTGTTTTTT
NA TRBJ2-7 few TRBV29-1 CSVQGTLHGEQYF TGCAGCGTGCAGGGGACACTCCACGGGGAGCAGTACTTC
NA TRBJ2-1 NA TRBV20-1 CSAQLNEQFF TGCAGTGCTCAACTAAATGAGCAGTTCTTC
NA TRBJ2-7 many TRBV5-1 CASSRDTYEQYF TGCGCCAGCAGCCGGGACACCTACGAGCAGTACTTC
NA TRBJ2-4 few TRBV12-3/TRBV12-4 CASSSPVRIQYF TGTGCCAGCAGTTCTCCGGTTCGCATTCAGTACTTC
TRBD2 TRBJ2-1 few TRBV18 CASSPIAGGSSYNEQFF TGTGCCAGCTCACCCATAGCGGGAGGTAGCTCCTACAATGAGCAGTTCTTC
NA TRBJ2-7 many TRBV10-3 CAISSEYEQYF TGTGCCATCAGTTCGGAGTATGAGCAGTACTTC
NA TRBJ1-1 NA TRBV6-1 CASSEARGAHTEAFF TGTGCCAGCAGTGAAGCGCGGGGGGCGCACACTGAAGCTTTCTTT
NA TRBJ2-7 many TRBV7-9 CASKNRSATYEQYF TGTGCCAGCAAGAACCGGAGCGCAACCTACGAGCAGTACTTC
TRBD2 TRBJ2-7 few TRBV5-1 CASSWAAGFSYEQYF TGCGCCAGCAGCTGGGCAGCGGGATTCTCCTACGAGCAGTACTTC